The clone carrying this T cell receptor (beta chain) was observed at least ten times. Antigen specificity is unknown. The data were obtained in a study of T cells after yellow fever vaccination. Study findings and constraints: A small share of clonotypes appeared in both CD4 and CD8 compartments.

TCRdb called the 5' RACE reads again in MiXCR, with one record for every CDR3 protein. The sample carries a few hundred thousand distinct CDR3 sequences, around 3.5% recorded once. Germline V lookup: CDR1 DFQATT, CDR2 SNEGSKA (reference sequence). Trimming removed 0 bases at V and 3 bases at J, with 12 bases between. The CDR3 is 15 amino acids. The receptor was isolated from a man younger than 30 who received the YFV17D yellow fever vaccine. The chain uses TRBV20-1 and TRBJ2-1, with D uncertain. The sequences come from PBMCs, collected 15 days after the yellow fever booster vaccination. CDR3: CSARDRSAVYNEQFF. The CDR3 DNA reads TGCAGTGCTAGAGATAGGTCGGCAGTCTACAATGAGCAGTTCTTC.